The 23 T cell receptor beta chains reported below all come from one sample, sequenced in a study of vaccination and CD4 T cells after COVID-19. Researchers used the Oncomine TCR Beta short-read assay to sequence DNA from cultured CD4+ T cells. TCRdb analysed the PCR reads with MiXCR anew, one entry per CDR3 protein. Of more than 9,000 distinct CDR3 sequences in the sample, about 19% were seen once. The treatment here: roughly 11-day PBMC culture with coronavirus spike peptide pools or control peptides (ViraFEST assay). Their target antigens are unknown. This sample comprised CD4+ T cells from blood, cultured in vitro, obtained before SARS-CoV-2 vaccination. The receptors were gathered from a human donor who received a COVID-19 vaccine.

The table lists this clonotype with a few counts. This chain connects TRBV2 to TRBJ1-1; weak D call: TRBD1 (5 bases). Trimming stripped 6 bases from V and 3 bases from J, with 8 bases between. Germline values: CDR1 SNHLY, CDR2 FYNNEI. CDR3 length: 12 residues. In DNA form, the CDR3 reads TGTGCCAGCAGGACAGTTGACACTGAAGCTTTCTTT. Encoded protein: CASRTVDTEAFF.

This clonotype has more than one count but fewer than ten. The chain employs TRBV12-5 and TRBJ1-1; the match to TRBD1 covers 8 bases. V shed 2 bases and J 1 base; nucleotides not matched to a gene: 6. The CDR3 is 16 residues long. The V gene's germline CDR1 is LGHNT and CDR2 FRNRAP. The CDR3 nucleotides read TGTGCTAGTGGTTTGTGGGGAGGACAGGGGAACACTGAAGCTTTCTTT. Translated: CASGLWGGQGNTEAFF.

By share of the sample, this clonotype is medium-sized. The CDR3 here is CAWSEGHPSTDTQYF. The CDR3 DNA sequence: TGTGCCTGGAGCGAGGGACACCCTAGCACAGATACGCAGTATTTT. The V gene is TRBV30, the J gene TRBJ2-3, with D possibly TRBD1 on 6 matching bases. V dropped 3 bases and J dropped 0 bases, with 13 bases sitting between them. This CDR3 region has 15 residues. CDR1 GTSNPN and CDR2 SVGIG come from the germline V gene (reference sequence). The full variable domain, its missing parts supplied by reference TRBV30 and TRBJ2-3, is SQTIHQWPATLVQPVGSPLSLECTVEGTSNPNLYWYRQAAGRGLQLLFYSVGIGQISSEVPQNLSASRPQDRQFILSSKKLLLSDSGFYLCAWSEGHPSTDTQYFGPGTRLTVL.

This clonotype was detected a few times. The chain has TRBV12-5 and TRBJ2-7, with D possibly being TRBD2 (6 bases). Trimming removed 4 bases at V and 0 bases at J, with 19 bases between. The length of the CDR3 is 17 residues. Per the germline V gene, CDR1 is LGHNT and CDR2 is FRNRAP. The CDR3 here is CASGSPPSAGSSYEQYF. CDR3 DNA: TGTGCTAGTGGTTCACCACCTTCCGCGGGGAGCTCCTACGAGCAGTACTTC.

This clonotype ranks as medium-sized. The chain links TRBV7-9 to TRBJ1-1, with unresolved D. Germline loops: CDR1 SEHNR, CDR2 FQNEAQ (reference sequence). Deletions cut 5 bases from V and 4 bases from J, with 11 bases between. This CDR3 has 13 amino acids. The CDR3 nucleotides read TGTGCCAGCAGCAACCCTAAAAGCACTGAAGCTTTCTTT. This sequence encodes CASSNPKSTEAFF.

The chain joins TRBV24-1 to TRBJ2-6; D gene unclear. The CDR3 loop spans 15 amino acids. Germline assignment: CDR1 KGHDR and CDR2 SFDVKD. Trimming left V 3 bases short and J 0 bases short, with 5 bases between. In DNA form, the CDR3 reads TGTGCCACCAGTGATCGGCGCTCTGGGGCCAACGTCCTGACTTTC. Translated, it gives CATSDRRSGANVLTF.

The CDR3: CASSFSITGTIHLDEQFF. In DNA form, the CDR3 reads TGTGCCAGCAGTTTTTCCATAACCGGGACTATCCACCTCGATGAGCAGTTCTTC. The chain links TRBV12-3 or TRBV12-4 to TRBJ2-1, with 7 bases that match TRBD2. CDR3 length equals 18 residues. The V segment lost 3 bases and the J segment 8 bases; nucleotides outside the gene matches: 19.

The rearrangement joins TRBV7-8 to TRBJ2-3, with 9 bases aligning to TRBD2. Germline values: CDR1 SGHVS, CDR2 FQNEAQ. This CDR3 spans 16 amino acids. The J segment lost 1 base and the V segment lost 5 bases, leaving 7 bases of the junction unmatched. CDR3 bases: TGTGCCAGCAGCCTACGTAGCGGGGGCCGCACAGATACGCAGTATTTT. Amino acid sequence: CASSLRSGGRTDTQYF.

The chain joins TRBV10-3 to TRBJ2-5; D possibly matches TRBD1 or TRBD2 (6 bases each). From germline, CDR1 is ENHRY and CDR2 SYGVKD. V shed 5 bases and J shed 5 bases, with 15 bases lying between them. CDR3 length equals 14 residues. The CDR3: CAISTGAARETQYF. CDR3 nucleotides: TGTGCCATCAGTACGGGGGCCGCAAGGGAGACCCAGTACTTC.

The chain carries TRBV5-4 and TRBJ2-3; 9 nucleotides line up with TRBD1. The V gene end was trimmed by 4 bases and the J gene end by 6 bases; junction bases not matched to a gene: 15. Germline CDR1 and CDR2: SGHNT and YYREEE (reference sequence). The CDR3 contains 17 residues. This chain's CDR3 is CASSPNRGRSGPDTQYF. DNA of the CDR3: TGTGCCAGCAGCCCCAACAGGGGGCGGTCAGGTCCTGATACGCAGTATTTT.

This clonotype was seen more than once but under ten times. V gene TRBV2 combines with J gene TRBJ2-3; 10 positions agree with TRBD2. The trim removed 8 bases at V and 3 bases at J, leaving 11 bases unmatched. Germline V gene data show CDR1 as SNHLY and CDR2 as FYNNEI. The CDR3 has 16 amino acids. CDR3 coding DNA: TGTGCCAGCCGAAAGACTAGCGGGCGAAGTACAGATACGCAGTATTTT. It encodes CASRKTSGRSTDTQYF.

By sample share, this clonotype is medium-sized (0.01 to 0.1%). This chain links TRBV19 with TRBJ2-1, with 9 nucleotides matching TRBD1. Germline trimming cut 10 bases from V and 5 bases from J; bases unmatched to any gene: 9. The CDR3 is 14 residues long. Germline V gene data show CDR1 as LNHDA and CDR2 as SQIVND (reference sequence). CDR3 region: CATKDRGDHNEQFF. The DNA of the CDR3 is TGTGCCACCAAGGACAGGGGCGACCACAATGAGCAGTTCTTC.

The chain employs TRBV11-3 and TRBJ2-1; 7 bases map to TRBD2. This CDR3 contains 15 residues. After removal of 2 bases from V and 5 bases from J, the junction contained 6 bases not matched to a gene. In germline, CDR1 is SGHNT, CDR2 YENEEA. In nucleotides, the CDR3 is TGTGCCAGCAGCTTAAGCGGGGCTCTCGACAATGAGCAGTTCTTC. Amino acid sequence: CASSLSGALDNEQFF.

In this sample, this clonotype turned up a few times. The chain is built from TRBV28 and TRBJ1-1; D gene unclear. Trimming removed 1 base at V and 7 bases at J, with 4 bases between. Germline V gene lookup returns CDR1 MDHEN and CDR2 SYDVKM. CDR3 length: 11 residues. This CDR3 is CASSLLGEAFF. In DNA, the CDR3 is TGTGCCAGCAGTTTATTGGGTGAAGCTTTCTTT. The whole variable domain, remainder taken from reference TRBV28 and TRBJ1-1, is DVKVTQSSRYLVKRTGEKVFLECVQDMDHENMFWYRQDPGLGLRLIYFSYDVKMKEKGDIPEGYSVSREKKERFSLILESASTNQTSMYLCASSLLGEAFFGQGTRLTVV.

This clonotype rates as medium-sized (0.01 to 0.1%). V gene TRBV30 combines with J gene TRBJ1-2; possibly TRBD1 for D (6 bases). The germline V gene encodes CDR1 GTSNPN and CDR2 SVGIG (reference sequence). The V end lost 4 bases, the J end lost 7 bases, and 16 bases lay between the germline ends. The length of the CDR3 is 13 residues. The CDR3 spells CAWTPGGLAGYTF. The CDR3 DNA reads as TGTGCCTGGACACCGGGGGGCCTTGCTGGCTACACCTTC.

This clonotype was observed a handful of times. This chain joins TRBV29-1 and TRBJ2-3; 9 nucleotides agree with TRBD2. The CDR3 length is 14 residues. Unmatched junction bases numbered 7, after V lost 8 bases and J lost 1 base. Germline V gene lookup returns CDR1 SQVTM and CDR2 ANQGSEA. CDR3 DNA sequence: TGCAGCTCAGATAGCGGGGGAGGCACAGATACGCAGTATTTT. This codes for CSSDSGGGTDTQYF.

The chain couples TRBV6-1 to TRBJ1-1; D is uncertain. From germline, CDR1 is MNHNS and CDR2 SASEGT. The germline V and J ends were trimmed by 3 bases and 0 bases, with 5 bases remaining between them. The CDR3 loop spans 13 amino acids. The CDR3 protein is CASSESLNTEAFF. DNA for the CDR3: TGTGCCAGCAGTGAGTCCTTGAACACTGAAGCTTTCTTT.

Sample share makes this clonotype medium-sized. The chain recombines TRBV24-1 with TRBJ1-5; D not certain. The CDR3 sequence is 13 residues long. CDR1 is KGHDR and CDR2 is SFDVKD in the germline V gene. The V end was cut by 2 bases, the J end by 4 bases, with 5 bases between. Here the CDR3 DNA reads TGTGCCACCAGTGATTCCGGAAATCAGCCCCAGCATTTT. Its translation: CATSDSGNQPQHF.

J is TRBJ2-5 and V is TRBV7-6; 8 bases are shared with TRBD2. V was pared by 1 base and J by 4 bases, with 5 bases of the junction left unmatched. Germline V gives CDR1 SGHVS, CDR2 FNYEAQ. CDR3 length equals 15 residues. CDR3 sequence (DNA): TGTGCCAGCAGCTTAGACGGGGGGGCCGGAGAGACCCAGTACTTC. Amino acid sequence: CASSLDGGAGETQYF.

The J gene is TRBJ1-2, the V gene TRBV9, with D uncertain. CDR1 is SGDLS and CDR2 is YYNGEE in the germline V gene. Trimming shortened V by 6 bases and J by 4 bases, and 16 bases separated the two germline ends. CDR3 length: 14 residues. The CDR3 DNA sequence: TGTGCCAGCAATAACATCGGGGTTGTCTATGGCTACACCTTC. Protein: CASNNIGVVYGYTF.

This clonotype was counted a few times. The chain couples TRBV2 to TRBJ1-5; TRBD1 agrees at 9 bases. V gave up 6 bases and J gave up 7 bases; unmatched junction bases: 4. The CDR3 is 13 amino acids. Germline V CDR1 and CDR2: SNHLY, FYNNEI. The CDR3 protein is CASREDRGQPQHF. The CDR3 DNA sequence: TGTGCCAGCAGAGAGGACAGGGGACAGCCCCAGCATTTT. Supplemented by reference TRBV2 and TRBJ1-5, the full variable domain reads EPEVTQTPSHQVTQMGQEVILRCVPISNHLYFYWYRQILGQKVEFLVSFYNNEISEKSEIFDDQFSVERPDGSNFTLKIRSTKLEDSAMYFCASREDRGQPQHFGDGTRLSIL.

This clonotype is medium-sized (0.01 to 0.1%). CDR3 loop: CASSPRTGGTYEQYF. The DNA of the CDR3 is TGTGCCAGCAGCCCGCGGACGGGGGGGACCTACGAGCAGTACTTC. This chain links TRBV7-2 with TRBJ2-7, with 8 bases aligning to TRBD2. CDR1 and CDR2 from the germline V gene are SGHTA and FQGNSA. This CDR3 has 15 amino acids. Trimming removed 5 bases from V and 2 bases from J; junction bases left unmatched: 8.

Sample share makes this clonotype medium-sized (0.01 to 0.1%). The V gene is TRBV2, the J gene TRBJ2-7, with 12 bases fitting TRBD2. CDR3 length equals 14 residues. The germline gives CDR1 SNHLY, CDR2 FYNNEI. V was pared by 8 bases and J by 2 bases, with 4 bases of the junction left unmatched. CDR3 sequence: CASQLAGGPYEQYF. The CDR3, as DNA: TGTGCCAGCCAACTAGCGGGGGGCCCCTACGAGCAGTACTTC.